This TCR beta chain appears in the sequencing data of a study of identical twins. Broader study findings: Alpha sequences out of frame and shared by twins had excess low generation probability. There were fewer insertions in abundant cord blood beta clonotypes, but memory repertoires showed no such pattern. Zero-insertion analyses were open to partial confounding by invariant MAIT and iNKT cells.

In germline, CDR1 is SGHVS, CDR2 FQNEAQ. The CDR3 loop spans 14 amino acids. With 0 bases removed from V and 1 base from J, the gap between germline ends came to 6 bases. This clonotype was found a few times. Its antigen remains unknown. TCRdb independently ran MiXCR on the 5' RACE reads; one entry per CDR3 protein. The sample has around 510,000 distinct CDR3 sequences; around 15% are singletons. This sample was shared with a second study, whose subject was yellow fever vaccine responses in identical twins.

Sequencing was performed on CD4+ T cells sorted from blood. The chain employs TRBV7-8 and TRBJ2-5, with a weak D call TRBD1 (6 bases). This receptor was obtained from a woman in her late teens or twenties in good health. Here the CDR3 DNA reads TGTGCCAGCAGCTTAGCCAGGGGCCAAGAGACCCAGTACTTC. This encodes CASSLARGQETQYF.